Shown below are 15 T cell receptor beta chains from a single sample sequenced in a study of OX40 agonist ivuxolimab in advanced cancers. TCRdb's table, derived via immunoSEQ multiplex PCR, lists solely in-frame clones and lacks some. Among just over 90,000 clones listed, roughly 92% were seen once. The material was CD4+ or CD8+ T cells sorted from blood, obtained in a trial of the OX40 agonist ivuxolimab. These receptors originate from an adult with an advanced solid tumor such as melanoma, head and neck, liver or kidney cancer.

The rearrangement joins TRBV30 to TRBJ2-3, with D possibly being TRBD2 (6 bases). The CDR3 contains 15 residues. Germline loops: CDR1 GTSNPN, CDR2 SVGIG (reference sequence). V was trimmed by 5 bases and J by 4 bases, leaving 19 bases between them. CDR3 sequence reads: CAWEIMRDSADTQYF. The CDR3 bases are TGTGCCTGGGAGATTATGCGGGATTCTGCAGATACGCAGTATTTT.

In regard to this clone: A junction end diverges from the germline sequence, so it may reflect a read error. This sequence joins TRBV10-2 and TRBJ2-7; 7 bases agree with TRBD1. CDR1 is WSHSY, CDR2 SAAADI, per germline. This CDR3 has 13 residues. CDR3 sequence (DNA): TGCGCCAGCTGTGACAGGGTGGCCTACGAGCAGTACTTC. This encodes CASCDRVAYEQYF.

This chain uses TRBV5-1 with TRBJ2-7; D is possibly TRBD2 (5 bases). From germline, CDR1 is SGHRS and CDR2 YFSETQ. The CDR3 contains 14 residues. Trimming removed 0 bases from V and 2 bases from J, with 9 bases in between. As DNA, the CDR3 is TGCGCCAGCAGCTTGGCCGGGGAAACCTACGAGCAGTACTTC. Translation: CASSLAGETYEQYF.

This clone was found a few times. This chain uses TRBV7-8 with TRBJ1-5; TRBD1 aligns across 11 bases. The V gene end was trimmed by 4 bases and the J gene end by 4 bases; junction bases not matched to a gene: 0. The CDR3 extends over 14 amino acids. Per the germline V gene, CDR1 is SGHVS and CDR2 is FQNEAQ. The CDR3 spells CASSWDRGNQPQHF. The CDR3 DNA is TGTGCCAGCAGCTGGGACAGGGGGAATCAGCCCCAGCATTTT.

The chain carries TRBV12-5 and TRBJ2-7; D is unresolved. Germline loops: CDR1 LGHNT, CDR2 FRNRAP. Trimming pared 6 bases from V and 1 base from J, leaving 10 bases between. This CDR3 comprises 13 residues. This CDR3 is CASGSDKSYEQYF. The CDR3 DNA sequence: TGTGCTAGTGGGTCAGACAAATCCTACGAGCAGTACTTC.

This clone was observed a single time. This chain joins TRBV7-8 and TRBJ2-6; D is possibly TRBD1 (6 bases). The CDR3 covers 17 residues. Looked up from germline, CDR1 is SGHVS and CDR2 is FQNEAQ. Trimming stripped 2 bases from V and 0 bases from J, with 11 bases between. The chain's CDR3 is CASSLLNRASGANVLTF. CDR3 sequence (DNA): TGTGCCAGCAGCTTACTTAACAGGGCCTCTGGGGCCAACGTCCTGACTTTC.

The J gene is TRBJ1-6, the V gene TRBV18; D may be TRBD1 (6 bases). V was cut by 3 bases and J by 7 bases, with 7 bases left in between. CDR3 length: 13 amino acids. Germline loops: CDR1 KGHSH, CDR2 LQKENI. CDR3 nucleotides: TGTGCCAGCTCACCGAGGGGGAATTCACCCCTCCACTTT. Amino acids: CASSPRGNSPLHF.

The chain is built from TRBV5-4 and TRBJ1-1; 8 nucleotides agree with TRBD1. Trimming at V came to 4 bases and at J to 12 bases, leaving 5 bases not matched to a gene. This CDR3 comprises 11 residues. CDR1 is SGHNT and CDR2 is YYREEE in the germline V gene (reference sequence). The CDR3 spells CASSGRDRSFF. In nucleotides, the CDR3 is TGTGCCAGCAGCGGCCGGGACAGGTCTTTCTTT.

This chain joins TRBV10-1 and TRBJ2-1, with unresolved D. Germline V gives CDR1 WNHNN, CDR2 SYGVQD (reference sequence). V was pared by 3 bases and J by 4 bases, with 7 bases between. This CDR3 has 13 residues. Here the CDR3 reads CASSDGFYNEQFF. The DNA for the CDR3 is TGCGCCAGCAGTGATGGCTTTTACAATGAGCAGTTCTTC.

The chain carries TRBV5-6 and TRBJ2-7, with D possibly matching TRBD2 (5 bases). Deletions cut 3 bases from V and 7 bases from J, with 8 bases between. CDR3 length: 11 residues. Germline V gives CDR1 SGHDT, CDR2 YYEEEE. CDR3 sequence (DNA): TGTGCCAGCAGCTGGAGGCGTGAGCAGTACTTC. Its translation: CASSWRREQYF.

The chain couples TRBV10-3 to TRBJ2-2, with no clear D. CDR1 and CDR2 from the germline V gene are ENHRY and SYGVKD. This CDR3 region has 14 residues. Trimming left V 0 bases short and J 7 bases short, with 9 bases between. In nucleotides, the CDR3 is TGTGCCATCAGTGAGTCGATGGCGAGCGGGGAGCTGTTTTTT. Encoded protein: CAISESMASGELFF.

The genes are TRBV25-1 and TRBJ2-1, with 10 bases identical to TRBD1. V gave up 6 bases and J gave up 4 bases; unmatched junction bases: 6. Germline V gene data show CDR1 as MGHDK and CDR2 as SYGVNS. This CDR3 is 15 amino acids long. CDR3 amino acids: CASRRQGANYNEQFF. The DNA of the CDR3 is TGTGCCAGCAGGAGACAGGGGGCTAATTACAATGAGCAGTTCTTC. The complete variable domain, with remaining parts taken from reference TRBV25-1 and TRBJ2-1, reads EADIYQTPRYLVIGTGKKITLECSQTMGHDKMYWYQQDPGMELHLIHYSYGVNSTEKGDLSSESTVSRIRTEHFPLTLESARPSHTSQYLCASRRQGANYNEQFFGPGTRLTVL.

The rearrangement uses TRBV25-1 and TRBJ1-1; TRBD1 might be the D (5 bases). The germline gives CDR1 MGHDK, CDR2 SYGVNS. Trimming removed 6 bases at V and 5 bases at J, with 7 bases between. The CDR3 is made up of 11 amino acids. CDR3 region: CASSGATEAFF. The CDR3 nucleotides read TGTGCCAGCAGCGGGGCAACTGAAGCTTTCTTT.

The CDR3 here is CASSLSYQVNYGYTF. The CDR3 DNA reads TGTGCCAGCAGCTTAAGCTATCAGGTCAACTATGGCTACACCTTC. J is TRBJ1-2 and V is TRBV5-6; D is uncertain. Germline CDR1 SGHDT, CDR2 YYEEEE. This CDR3 is built from 15 residues. Between the trimmed V and J ends, which lost 2 bases and 2 bases, there was a span of 13 bases.

With respect to this clone: Other DNA sequences in this sample translate to the same CDR3. The chain couples TRBV19 to TRBJ1-1, with D unresolved. The length of the CDR3 is 13 residues. Germline V gene sequence: CDR1 LNHDA, CDR2 SQIVND (reference sequence). The germline V and J ends were trimmed by 3 bases and 1 base, with 6 bases remaining between them. In nucleotides, the CDR3 is TGTGCCAGTAGTATCGGCGGGAACACTGAAGCTTTCTTT. Its protein is CASSIGGNTEAFF.